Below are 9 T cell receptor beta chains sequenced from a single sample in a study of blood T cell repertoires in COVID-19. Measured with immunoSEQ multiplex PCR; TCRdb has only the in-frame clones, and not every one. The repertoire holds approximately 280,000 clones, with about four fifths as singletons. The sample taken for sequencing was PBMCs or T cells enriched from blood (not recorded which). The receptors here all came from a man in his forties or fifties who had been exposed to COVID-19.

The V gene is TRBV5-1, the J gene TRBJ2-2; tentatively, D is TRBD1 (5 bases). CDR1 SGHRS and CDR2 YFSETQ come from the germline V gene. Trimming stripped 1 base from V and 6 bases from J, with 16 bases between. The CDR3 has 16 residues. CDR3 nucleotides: TGCGCCAGCAGCTTGTTCGGTGGAGAAGGGGCCGGGGAGCTGTTTTTT. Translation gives CASSLFGGEGAGELFF.

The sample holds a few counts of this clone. CDR3 in amino acids: CASSRHREAFF. CDR3 nucleotides: TGCGCCAGCAGCCGCCACAGGGAAGCTTTCTTT. The chain combines TRBV4-1 with TRBJ1-1; tentative D call: TRBD1 (5 bases). The CDR3 has 11 amino acids. Between the trimmed V and J ends, which lost 4 bases and 8 bases, there was a span of 8 bases. Germline CDR1 and CDR2: MGHRA and YSYEKL.

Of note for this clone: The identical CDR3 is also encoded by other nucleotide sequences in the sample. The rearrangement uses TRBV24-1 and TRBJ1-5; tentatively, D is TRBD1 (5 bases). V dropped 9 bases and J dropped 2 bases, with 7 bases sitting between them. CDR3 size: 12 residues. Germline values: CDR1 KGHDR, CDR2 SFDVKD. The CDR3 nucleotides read TGTGCCACCTCAGGGCGCAATCAGCCCCAGCATTTT. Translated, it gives CATSGRNQPQHF.

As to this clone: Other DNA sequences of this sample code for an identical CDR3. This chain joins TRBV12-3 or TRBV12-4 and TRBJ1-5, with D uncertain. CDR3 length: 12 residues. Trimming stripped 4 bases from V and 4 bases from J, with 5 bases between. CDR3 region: CASSSGNQPQHF. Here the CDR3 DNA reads TGTGCCAGCAGTTCAGGAAATCAGCCCCAGCATTTT.

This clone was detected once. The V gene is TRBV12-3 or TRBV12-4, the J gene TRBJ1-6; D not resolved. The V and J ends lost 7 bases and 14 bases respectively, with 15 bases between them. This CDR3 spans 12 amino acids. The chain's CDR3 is CASTEGVSSLHF. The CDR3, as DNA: TGTGCCAGCACGGAGGGTGTCTCGTCCCTCCACTTT.

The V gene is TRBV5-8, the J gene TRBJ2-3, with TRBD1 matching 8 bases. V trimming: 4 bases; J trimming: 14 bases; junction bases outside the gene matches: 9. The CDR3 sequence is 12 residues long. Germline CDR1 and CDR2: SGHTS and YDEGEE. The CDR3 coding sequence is TGTGCCAGCAGCCACGGACAGGGCGGAGGGTATTTT. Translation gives CASSHGQGGGYF.

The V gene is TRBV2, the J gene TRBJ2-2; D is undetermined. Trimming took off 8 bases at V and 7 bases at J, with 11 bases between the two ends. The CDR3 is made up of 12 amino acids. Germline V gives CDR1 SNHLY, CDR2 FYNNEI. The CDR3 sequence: CASLYPGGELFF. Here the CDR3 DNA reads TGTGCCAGCCTATATCCCGGCGGGGAGCTGTTTTTT.

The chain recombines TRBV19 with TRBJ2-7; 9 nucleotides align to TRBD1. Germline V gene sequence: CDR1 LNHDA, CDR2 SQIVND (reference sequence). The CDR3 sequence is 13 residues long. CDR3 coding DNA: TGTGCAACCCAGGGGGGACAGGGATACGAGCAGTACTTC. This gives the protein CATQGGQGYEQYF.

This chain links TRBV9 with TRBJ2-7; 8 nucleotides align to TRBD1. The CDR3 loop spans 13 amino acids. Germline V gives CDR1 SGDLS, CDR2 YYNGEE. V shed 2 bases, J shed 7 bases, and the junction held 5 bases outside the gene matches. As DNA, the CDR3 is TGTGCCAGCAGCGTCCTACAGGGGGGTGAGCAGTACTTC. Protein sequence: CASSVLQGGEQYF.